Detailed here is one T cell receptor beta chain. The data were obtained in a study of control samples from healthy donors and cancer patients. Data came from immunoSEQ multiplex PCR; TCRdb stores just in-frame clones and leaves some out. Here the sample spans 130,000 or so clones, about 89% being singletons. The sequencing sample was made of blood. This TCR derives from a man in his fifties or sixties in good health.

CDR3 region: CASRLAMDTQYF. The CDR3 bases are TGTGCCAGCAGACTAGCGATGGATACGCAGTATTTT. The rearrangement joins TRBV12-3 or TRBV12-4 to TRBJ2-3, with TRBD2 matching 7 bases. Losses at the gene ends were 6 bases for V and 6 bases for J; bases not matched to a gene: 3. CDR3 length: 12 residues.